What follows are 31 T cell receptor beta chains derived from one specimen sequenced in a study of CD4+ T cells in melanoma. Measured with immunoSEQ multiplex PCR; TCRdb has only the in-frame clones, and not every one. The sample lists over 15,000 clones, 80% to 90% occurring once. The specimen was cells from a culture (not recorded whether cultured in vitro). Receptors were obtained from a human donor with melanoma.

This rearrangement joins TRBV10-1 to TRBJ2-5; 8 bases fit TRBD2. From germline, CDR1 is WNHNN and CDR2 SYGVQD (reference sequence). This CDR3 has 16 residues. After removal of 4 bases from V and 2 bases from J, the junction contained 9 bases not matched to a gene. DNA of the CDR3: TGCGCCAGCAGTGCAGGTCTAGCGGGCGGACAAGAGACCCAGTACTTC. It encodes CASSAGLAGGQETQYF.

This chain joins TRBV2 and TRBJ2-1; 12 bases match TRBD2. This CDR3 is 16 amino acids long. CDR1 SNHLY and CDR2 FYNNEI come from the germline V gene. V lost 4 bases, J lost 7 bases, and 8 bases stayed unmatched. The CDR3 protein is CASSVTPSGGANEQFF. CDR3 nucleotide sequence: TGTGCCAGCAGTGTAACCCCTAGCGGGGGGGCAAATGAGCAGTTCTTC. Together with reference TRBV2 and TRBJ2-1, the CDR3 gives the full variable domain: EPEVTQTPSHQVTQMGQEVILRCVPISNHLYFYWYRQILGQKVEFLVSFYNNEISEKSEIFDDQFSVERPDGSNFTLKIRSTKLEDSAMYFCASSVTPSGGANEQFFGPGTRLTVL.

The V and J genes are TRBV9 and TRBJ1-3, with 7 bases that match TRBD1. The CDR3 loop spans 16 amino acids. Germline V gene sequence: CDR1 SGDLS, CDR2 YYNGEE. The trim removed 3 bases at V and 2 bases at J, leaving 8 bases unmatched. The CDR3, as DNA: TGTGCCAGCAGCGCCCTAGGGGGCCTTCCTGGAAACACCATATATTTT. Amino acids: CASSALGGLPGNTIYF. Supplemented by reference TRBV9 and TRBJ1-3, the full variable domain reads DSGVTQTPKHLITATGQRVTLRCSPRSGDLSVYWYQQSLDQGLQFLIQYYNGEERAKGNILERFSAQQFPDLHSELNLSSLELGDSALYFCASSALGGLPGNTIYFGEGSWLTVV.

This clone was counted between two and nine times. The rearrangement uses TRBV10-3 and TRBJ1-5; 7 bases line up with TRBD1. The ends lost 3 bases at V and 5 bases at J; junction bases unmatched: 4. Looked up from germline, CDR1 is ENHRY and CDR2 is SYGVKD. The CDR3 is made up of 14 amino acids. The DNA of the CDR3 is TGTGCCATCAGTGACTCGACAGGGTATCAGCCCCAGCATTTT. It yields the protein CAISDSTGYQPQHF.

The chain recombines TRBV27 with TRBJ2-7; no reliable D call. CDR3 size: 15 residues. V dropped 8 bases and J dropped 1 base, with 18 bases sitting between them. The germline V gene encodes CDR1 MNHEY and CDR2 SMNVEV (reference sequence). The CDR3 DNA follows: TGTGCCAGCCGGCCTTGGACGGAGCTTTCCTACGAGCAGTACTTC. This codes for CASRPWTELSYEQYF.

The chain employs TRBV7-9 and TRBJ1-6, with D perhaps TRBD1 (5 bases). CDR1 is SEHNR, CDR2 FQNEAQ, per germline (reference sequence). V was clipped by 2 bases and J by 5 bases, with 10 bases between them. The CDR3 loop spans 15 amino acids. The CDR3 DNA is TGTGCCAGCAGCTTACGACAGACTGATAATTCACCCCTCCACTTT. Translating gives CASSLRQTDNSPLHF.

This clone was seen more than once but under ten times. In DNA, the CDR3 is TGTGCCAGCAGCTCGACTGGCGGGGCTAGGGAGCAGTTCTTC. Translation: CASSSTGGAREQFF. The chain is built from TRBV5-4 and TRBJ2-1; TRBD2 is a possible D gene (6 bases). The germline V gene has CDR1 SGHNT and CDR2 YYREEE (reference sequence). V shed 3 bases and J shed 10 bases, with 17 bases lying between them. The CDR3 loop spans 14 amino acids.

This chain links TRBV5-1 with TRBJ2-5; D might be TRBD2 (5 bases). Trimming removed 3 bases at V and 0 bases at J, with 6 bases between. This CDR3 is 13 amino acids long. Germline V gives CDR1 SGHRS, CDR2 YFSETQ. CDR3 nucleotides: TGCGCCAGCAGCTCGAGGGACCAAGAGACCCAGTACTTC. It translates to CASSSRDQETQYF.

This chain uses TRBV25-1 with TRBJ2-6; D gene uncertain. The CDR3 covers 17 residues. Trimming shortened V by 3 bases and J by 4 bases, and 16 bases separated the two germline ends. Germline lookup yields CDR1 MGHDK and CDR2 SYGVNS. The CDR3 DNA is TGTGCCAGCAGTGATCTTGGTAATGGCCGGGGGGCCAACGTCCTGACTTTC. It translates to CASSDLGNGRGANVLTF. The variable domain in full, with the rest retrieved from reference TRBV25-1 and TRBJ2-6, is EADIYQTPRYLVIGTGKKITLECSQTMGHDKMYWYQQDPGMELHLIHYSYGVNSTEKGDLSSESTVSRIRTEHFPLTLESARPSHTSQYLCASSDLGNGRGANVLTFGAGSRLTVL.

This chain uses TRBV11-2 with TRBJ1-1; D might be TRBD1 (5 bases). The V end lost 1 base, the J end lost 1 base, and 13 bases lay between the germline ends. The CDR3 is 16 amino acids. Germline V gene sequence: CDR1 SGHAT, CDR2 FQNNGV. Written as DNA, the CDR3 is TGTGCCAGCAGCTTAGTTATGGGGCAGCCGAACACTGAAGCTTTCTTT. Translated: CASSLVMGQPNTEAFF.

This chain links TRBV27 with TRBJ1-1; 9 positions match TRBD1. Germline CDR1 reads MNHEY; CDR2 reads SMNVEV (reference sequence). The CDR3 spans 16 residues. V lost 8 bases and J lost 4; bases outside the gene matches: 14. CDR3 nucleotides: TGTGCCAGCTCCCCGGGGGACAGGGTAAGGGGCACTGAAGCTTTCTTT. This codes for CASSPGDRVRGTEAFF.

The count of this clone is one. The chain joins TRBV5-4 to TRBJ2-7, with 7 bases matching TRBD1. The CDR3 is 14 amino acids. Germline V gene data show CDR1 as SGHNT and CDR2 as YYREEE (reference sequence). V shed 5 bases and J 2 bases; nucleotides not matched to a gene: 7. The chain's CDR3 is CASSYGTAPYEQYF. DNA for the CDR3: TGTGCCAGCAGTTACGGGACAGCGCCCTACGAGCAGTACTTC.

The chain employs TRBV5-6 and TRBJ1-2; D gene ambiguous. Germline CDR1 and CDR2: SGHDT and YYEEEE. The length of the CDR3 is 15 residues. Trimming took off 2 bases at V and 2 bases at J, with 13 bases between the two ends. CDR3 loop: CASSLFPATNYGYTF. CDR3 nucleotide sequence: TGTGCCAGCAGCTTATTTCCAGCTACGAACTATGGCTACACCTTC.

This clone was seen just once. The chain couples TRBV13 to TRBJ2-5; 9 nucleotides match TRBD1. CDR1 is PRHDT and CDR2 is FYEKMQ in the germline V gene (reference sequence). The length of the CDR3 is 16 residues. Trimming took 4 bases from V and 4 from J; bases not matched to a gene: 10. The DNA for the CDR3 is TGTGCCAGCAGCTCCCCACCCCTGACAGGGGGAGAGACCCAGTACTTC. Translated, it gives CASSSPPLTGGETQYF.

J is TRBJ2-2 and V is TRBV4-2; 8 bases are a match to TRBD2. Germline-derived CDR1 and CDR2 are LGHNA and YNFKEQ. The CDR3 runs 15 residues. Unmatched junction bases numbered 5, after V lost 4 bases and J lost 4 bases. In DNA, the CDR3 is TGTGCCAGCAGCCTGGGACTAGAGGGCACCGGGGAGCTGTTTTTT. Its protein product is CASSLGLEGTGELFF.

This clone was recorded a few times. One end of the junction varies from germline; a read error may be responsible. This chain uses TRBV5-1 with TRBJ1-2, with D possibly matching TRBD1 (6 bases). The CDR3 is 15 amino acids. CDR1 and CDR2 (germline): SGHRS, YFSETQ. The CDR3 is CASSPRGQHNYGYTF. The CDR3 DNA follows: TGTGCCAGCAGCCCTCGTGGACAGCACAACTATGGCTACACCTTC.

CDR3 protein: CASKGRTAINSPLHF. Written as DNA, the CDR3 is TGTGCCAGCAAAGGGCGGACAGCGATAAATTCACCCCTCCACTTT. The J gene is TRBJ1-6, the V gene TRBV6-1, with D perhaps TRBD1 (6 bases). The CDR3 is 15 residues long. From germline, CDR1 is MNHNS and CDR2 SASEGT. Trimming cost V 7 bases and J 7 bases, with 17 bases left between them.

The rearrangement joins TRBV6-1 to TRBJ1-6, with D maybe TRBD1 (6 bases). Trimming removed 2 bases from V and 9 bases from J, with 20 bases in between. This CDR3 region has 17 residues. Germline lookup yields CDR1 MNHNS and CDR2 SASEGT. The CDR3 DNA reads as TGTGCCAGCAGTGAAAAGTCGATGGGGGGGGCTGCTTCACCCCTCCACTTT. Translating it yields CASSEKSMGGAASPLHF.

The rearrangement uses TRBV5-1 and TRBJ2-3; 9 bases are a match to TRBD2. V dropped 3 bases and J dropped 3; count of bases not matched to a gene: 5. Germline CDR1 SGHRS, CDR2 YFSETQ. The CDR3 is 15 amino acids. CDR3 residues: CASSSRGGATDTQYF. The CDR3 DNA follows: TGCGCCAGCAGCTCCCGCGGGGGGGCGACAGATACGCAGTATTTT. Full variable domain (missing parts from reference TRBV5-1 and TRBJ2-3): KAGVTQTPRYLIKTRGQQVTLSCSPISGHRSVSWYQQTPGQGLQFLFEYFSETQRNKGNFPGRFSGRQFSNSRSEMNVSTLELGDSALYLCASSSRGGATDTQYFGPGTRLTVL.

The genes are TRBV5-1 and TRBJ2-5; no clear D. The CDR3 has 11 amino acids. Germline loops: CDR1 SGHRS, CDR2 YFSETQ. Trimming stripped 4 bases from V and 5 bases from J, with 6 bases between. CDR3 sequence (DNA): TGCGCCAGCAGCGGCGCGGAGACCCAGTACTTC. Translated, it gives CASSGAETQYF.

The rearrangement links TRBV4-1 to TRBJ1-3; D perhaps matches TRBD1 (5 bases). The CDR3 length is 18 residues. Deletions cut 1 base from V and 0 bases from J, with 16 bases between. Germline V gives CDR1 MGHRA, CDR2 YSYEKL. The CDR3 region is CASSQGGAGLTSGNTIYF. Here the CDR3 DNA reads TGCGCCAGCAGCCAAGGTGGGGCGGGTCTCACCTCTGGAAACACCATATATTTT.

The chain joins TRBV6-1 to TRBJ1-5; D may be TRBD1 (5 bases). V was clipped by 2 bases and J by 2 bases, with 16 bases between them. CDR1 is MNHNS and CDR2 is SASEGT in the germline V gene. The CDR3 covers 17 residues. This chain's CDR3 is CASSESILGTGNQPQHF. CDR3 bases: TGTGCCAGCAGTGAATCGATACTAGGGACGGGCAATCAGCCCCAGCATTTT.

The CDR3 here is CASSYNGGFNTEAFF. CDR3 nucleotide sequence: TGTGCCAGCAGTTACAACGGGGGTTTTAACACTGAAGCTTTCTTT. The rearrangement uses TRBV6-5 and TRBJ1-1; tentative D call: TRBD1 (5 bases). With 2 bases removed from V and 2 bases from J, the gap between germline ends came to 12 bases. Germline CDR1 MNHEY, CDR2 SVGAGI. This CDR3 spans 15 amino acids.

This chain joins TRBV4-1 and TRBJ2-5; either TRBD1 or TRBD2 may fit D (5 bases each). CDR1 is MGHRA and CDR2 is YSYEKL in the germline V gene. V dropped 4 bases and J dropped 0 bases, with 12 bases sitting between them. The CDR3 totals 15 residues. CDR3 nucleotides: TGCGCCAGCAGCCGCCCGGGACGCCACCAAGAGACCCAGTACTTC. This sequence encodes CASSRPGRHQETQYF.

The gene calls are TRBV2 and TRBJ2-7; D gene unclear. Germline CDR1 and CDR2: SNHLY and FYNNEI. Deletions cut 5 bases from V and 2 bases from J, with 10 bases between. The CDR3 totals 13 residues. CDR3 sequence: CASSFPLTYEQYF. In DNA form, the CDR3 reads TGTGCCAGCAGTTTTCCCCTAACCTACGAGCAGTACTTC.

The V call is TRBV6-5, the J call TRBJ1-1; D ambiguous. Trimming stripped 2 bases from V and 1 base from J, with 11 bases between. Germline V CDR1 and CDR2: MNHEY, SVGAGI. CDR3 length equals 15 residues. The CDR3 protein is CASSYLGPKNTEAFF. In DNA, the CDR3 is TGTGCCAGCAGTTACCTTGGACCCAAGAACACTGAAGCTTTCTTT.

This clone was found a few times. The chain uses TRBV7-3 and TRBJ2-7; perhaps TRBD2 as D (5 bases). Germline-derived CDR1 and CDR2 are SGHTA and FQGTGA. Trimming shortened V by 0 bases and J by 5 bases, and 8 bases separated the two germline ends. The CDR3 loop spans 13 amino acids. The CDR3 here is CASSLTPGDEQYF. CDR3 DNA: TGTGCCAGCAGCTTAACCCCCGGGGACGAGCAGTACTTC.

The chain carries TRBV7-9 and TRBJ2-3, with TRBD2 matching over 10 bases. This CDR3 is built from 16 residues. The V gene end was trimmed by 3 bases and the J gene end by 6 bases; junction bases not matched to a gene: 9. In germline, CDR1 is SEHNR, CDR2 FQNEAQ (reference sequence). CDR3 residues: CASSFLLAGEADTQYF. The CDR3 region has the DNA TGTGCCAGCAGCTTTTTGCTAGCGGGGGAAGCGGATACGCAGTATTTT. Filled out from reference TRBV7-9 and TRBJ2-3, the complete variable domain reads DTGVSQNPRHKITKRGQNVTFRCDPISEHNRLYWYRQTLGQGPEFLTYFQNEAQLEKSRLLSDRFSAERPKGSFSTLEIQRTEQGDSAMYLCASSFLLAGEADTQYFGPGTRLTVL.

This clone was detected only a few times. The rearrangement links TRBV4-2 to TRBJ2-5, with TRBD1 matching 8 bases. V was pared by 4 bases and J by 5 bases, with 9 bases of the junction left unmatched. Per the germline V gene, CDR1 is LGHNA and CDR2 is YNFKEQ. This CDR3 has 15 residues. CDR3 region: CASSLQGGTGETQYF. Written as DNA, the CDR3 is TGTGCCAGCAGCCTACAGGGGGGAACCGGGGAGACCCAGTACTTC.

This clone was observed a handful of times. The gene calls are TRBV6-1 and TRBJ2-7; 7 bases are a match to TRBD1. There are 15 residues in the CDR3. After removal of 2 bases from V and 4 bases from J, the junction contained 8 bases not matched to a gene. CDR1 and CDR2 from the germline V gene are MNHNS and SASEGT. The CDR3 region has the DNA TGTGCCAGCAGTGAATCTGGGACAGCTACATACGAGCAGTACTTC. Its translation: CASSESGTATYEQYF.

This sequence joins TRBV15 and TRBJ2-7; TRBD1 matches 9 bases. Germline CDR1 is LNHNV and CDR2 is YYDKDF (reference sequence). This CDR3 has 15 amino acids. V trimming: 8 bases; J trimming: 2 bases; junction bases outside the gene matches: 10. The CDR3 DNA reads as TGTGCCACCGGGGGGTGGGGGACAGGGACCTACGAGCAGTACTTC. Translating gives CATGGWGTGTYEQYF.